What follows are 2 T cell receptor beta chains derived from one specimen sequenced in a study of blood T cell repertoires in COVID-19. Only in-frame clones appear in the TCRdb table, and some are missing; sequencing was by immunoSEQ multiplex PCR. The table has 70,000 or so clones, under 85% seen once; the top ten hold roughly 21%. Sequencing was carried out using peripheral blood. These receptors all come from a man between 65 and 85 years old with acute or convalescent COVID-19.

The J gene is TRBJ1-2, the V gene TRBV27, with D possibly TRBD1 on 5 matching bases. CDR1 is MNHEY, CDR2 SMNVEV, per germline (reference sequence). Trimming took 4 bases from V and 7 from J, leaving 19 bases between them. The CDR3 loop spans 15 amino acids. CDR3 in amino acids: CASSSRTNPGGGYTF. Written as DNA, the CDR3 is TGTGCCAGCAGTTCCCGGACAAATCCGGGAGGTGGCTACACCTTC.

Here the CDR3 reads CASSERGGQETQYF. The CDR3 DNA reads TGTGCCAGCAGCGAAAGAGGGGGCCAAGAGACCCAGTACTTC. The rearrangement links TRBV9 to TRBJ2-5, with D tentatively TRBD1 (6 bases). The CDR3 is made up of 14 amino acids. Germline lookup yields CDR1 SGDLS and CDR2 YYNGEE. Trimming took off 3 bases at V and 1 base at J, with 10 bases between the two ends.